The source of this T cell receptor beta chain is a study of technical replicates of blood from a handful of donors. TCRdb's copy holds only in-frame clones and misses some; the assay was immunoSEQ multiplex PCR. Altogether about 94,000 clones are present, 95% being singletons, with the ten largest covering around 0.21%. The trim removed 3 bases at V and 4 bases at J, leaving 0 bases unmatched. The germline V gene encodes CDR1 SNHLY and CDR2 FYNNEI. The CDR3 runs to 14 residues. The chain combines TRBV2 with TRBJ2-5; TRBD2 matches 12 bases. The clonotype originates from a human donor in good health. Sequencing input: T cells isolated from PBMCs. The CDR3 DNA follows: TGTGCCAGCAGTGAGGGACTAGCGGGAGAGACCCAGTACTTC. It specifies CASSEGLAGETQYF.